The 17 T cell receptor beta chains below were found in one sample sequenced in a study of blood T cells in healthy people across ages. Primers used in a second PCR of roughly 7 to 12 cycles were a sample-barcoded 5' primer and a J-beta primer mix. One entry per CDR3 protein, called by TCRdb with MiXCR from the 5' RACE reads. This sample has roughly 1,000,000 distinct CDR3 sequences; under 30% occur once, and the top ten carry around 0.75%. These data are also associated with another study on T cells of mothers and their children.

Sequenced: blood. Source of these receptors: a girl aged 2-10 years in good health.

CDR3 loop: CASRQQGALYEQYF. CDR3 DNA: TGTGCCAGCAGACAACAGGGGGCTCTCTACGAGCAGTACTTC. The rearrangement links TRBV12-3 or TRBV12-4 to TRBJ2-7, with 9 positions matching TRBD1. The CDR3 sequence is 14 residues long. Trimming took 6 bases from V and 3 from J; bases not matched to a gene: 6.

The chain joins TRBV5-4 to TRBJ2-5, with 11 bases matching TRBD2. Germline lookup yields CDR1 SGHNT and CDR2 YYREEE (reference sequence). The J segment lost 5 bases and the V segment lost 4 bases, leaving 7 bases of the junction unmatched. The CDR3 contains 15 residues. CDR3 region: CASSVLAGGGETQYF. In DNA, the CDR3 is TGTGCCAGCAGCGTCCTAGCGGGGGGAGGGGAGACCCAGTACTTC.

This CDR3 is CSARSEAGGPGQETQYF. The CDR3 nucleotides are TGCAGTGCGAGATCGGAAGCGGGGGGGCCCGGGCAAGAGACCCAGTACTTC. The genes are TRBV20-1 and TRBJ2-5, with 10 bases identical to TRBD2. V dropped 6 bases and J dropped 2; count of bases not matched to a gene: 15. This CDR3 region has 17 residues. Germline-derived CDR1 and CDR2 are DFQATT and SNEGSKA (reference sequence).

A few counts support this clonotype. The chain carries TRBV29-1 and TRBJ1-1, with D possibly being TRBD1 (5 bases). The CDR3 has 13 residues. Germline-derived CDR1 and CDR2 are SQVTM and ANQGSEA. The V end was cut by 6 bases, the J end by 4 bases, with 15 bases between. CDR3 DNA sequence: TGCAGCGTCGAACAGGACCTCTCCACTGAAGCTTTCTTT. Protein product: CSVEQDLSTEAFF.

This chain joins TRBV29-1 and TRBJ1-2, with D possibly being TRBD1 (5 bases). Germline CDR1 reads SQVTM; CDR2 reads ANQGSEA. This CDR3 has 13 amino acids. V lost 4 bases, J lost 7 bases, and 16 bases lay in between. CDR3 amino acids: CSVGSGHNGGYTF. The CDR3 region has the DNA TGCAGCGTTGGATCAGGGCATAATGGTGGCTACACCTTC. The variable domain in full, completed from reference TRBV29-1 and TRBJ1-2, reads SAVISQKPSRDICQRGTSLTIQCQVDSQVTMMFWYRQQPGQSLTLIATANQGSEATYESGFVIDKFPISRPNLTFSTLTVSNMSPEDSSIYLCSVGSGHNGGYTFGSGTRLTVV.

The V and J genes are TRBV4-2 and TRBJ2-7; 8 nucleotides align to TRBD1. The DNA end is more similar to TRBJ2-1, so the J call may be wrong. In germline, CDR1 is LGHNA, CDR2 YNFKEQ. The CDR3 extends over 13 amino acids. CDR3 coding DNA: TGTGCCAGCAGCCAGGCGCCAGGGGGCGAGCAGTTCTTC. Translation: CASSQAPGGEQFF.

The table lists this clonotype with a few counts. The rearrangement links TRBV6-6 to TRBJ2-5, with 11 bases fitting TRBD2. With the DNA end fitting TRBJ2-7 better, the J assignment may be wrong. The germline V gene encodes CDR1 MNHNY and CDR2 SVGAGI (reference sequence). The CDR3 runs to 16 residues. The DNA of the CDR3 is TGTGCCAGCAGTTTCCCCGGGACTAGCGGTCCTAGCGAGCAGTACTTC. It encodes CASSFPGTSGPSEQYF.

This clonotype was detected only a few times. The chain uses TRBV20-1 and TRBJ1-1; D remains ambiguous. The V gene lost 6 bases and the J gene lost 1 base, with 12 bases spanning the gap. CDR3 length equals 13 residues. CDR1 and CDR2 from the germline V gene are DFQATT and SNEGSKA (reference sequence). CDR3 in amino acids: CSALRASNTEAFF. CDR3 DNA sequence: TGCAGTGCCTTGCGGGCTTCGAACACTGAAGCTTTCTTT.

The chain joins TRBV20-1 to TRBJ1-3; no clear D. From germline, CDR1 is DFQATT and CDR2 SNEGSKA (reference sequence). There are 17 residues in the CDR3. The germline V and J ends were trimmed by 0 bases and 0 bases, with 15 bases remaining between them. CDR3 bases: TGCAGTGCTAGAGATCAGTGGTACGGTGGCTCTGGAAACACCATATATTTT. Its protein product is CSARDQWYGGSGNTIYF.

The chain has TRBV7-2 and TRBJ1-2; D ambiguous. Deletions cut 2 bases from V and 6 bases from J, with 22 bases between. The germline gives CDR1 SGHTA, CDR2 FQGNSA. The CDR3 spans 17 residues. CDR3 sequence: CASSLQLGLYDKDGYTF. The CDR3 DNA sequence: TGTGCCAGCAGCTTACAGTTAGGCCTGTATGATAAAGATGGCTACACCTTC. The full variable domain, in which reference TRBV7-2 and TRBJ1-2 provide the parts outside the CDR3, is GAGVSQSPSNKVTEKGKDVELRCDPISGHTALYWYRQSLGQGLEFLIYFQGNSAPDKSGLPSDRFSAERTGGSVSTLTIQRTQQEDSAVYLCASSLQLGLYDKDGYTFGSGTRLTVV.

The chain employs TRBV6-5 and TRBJ2-5; 7 bases map to TRBD2. Germline loops: CDR1 MNHEY, CDR2 SVGAGI. The CDR3 extends over 14 amino acids. Germline trimming cut 6 bases from V and 5 bases from J; bases unmatched to any gene: 9. Written as DNA, the CDR3 is TGTGCCAGCAGCCAGACTAGCCCAGAGGAGACCCAGTACTTC. This encodes CASSQTSPEETQYF.

The chain links TRBV28 to TRBJ2-2; D not resolved. This CDR3 spans 15 amino acids. The ends were cut back, 3 bases at V and 1 base at J, with 9 bases in the middle. Germline V gene lookup returns CDR1 MDHEN and CDR2 SYDVKM. The CDR3 region has the DNA TGTGCCAGCAGTTTCGATGACAAGAACACCGGGGAGCTGTTTTTT. Amino acid sequence: CASSFDDKNTGELFF.

A few counts support this clonotype. This rearrangement joins TRBV24-1 to TRBJ2-5; 13 positions match TRBD2. TRBJ2-1 matches the DNA end more closely, so the J call is doubtful. The CDR3 consists of 18 residues. Germline loops: CDR1 KGHDR, CDR2 SFDVKD. In nucleotides, the CDR3 is TGTGCCACCAGTGATTTGCCGACTAGCGGGGGGTGGATGGATGAGCAGTTCTTC. This translates into CATSDLPTSGGWMDEQFF.

The chain's CDR3 is CASSQVQGGTDTQYF. The CDR3 DNA reads as TGTGCCAGCAGCCAGGTCCAAGGGGGCACAGATACGCAGTATTTT. The J gene is TRBJ2-3, the V gene TRBV14; D may be TRBD1 (5 bases). CDR3 size: 15 residues. The germline gives CDR1 SGHDN, CDR2 FVKESK. V lost 3 bases and J lost 1, with 11 bases in between.

The V call is TRBV20-1, the J call TRBJ2-5; TRBD2 matches 8 bases. Germline V gene lookup returns CDR1 DFQATT and CDR2 SNEGSKA (reference sequence). The CDR3 covers 15 residues. V lost 3 bases, J lost 3 bases, and 9 bases stayed unmatched. CDR3: CSASRSAGEEETQYF. As DNA, the CDR3 is TGCAGTGCTAGTCGGTCAGCGGGAGAGGAAGAGACCCAGTACTTC.

This chain links TRBV12-3 or TRBV12-4 with TRBJ2-2; tentative D call: TRBD1 (6 bases). This CDR3 is 16 amino acids long. With 4 bases removed from V and 7 bases from J, the gap between germline ends came to 19 bases. CDR3 amino acids: CASSYLTGPVGGELFF. The CDR3 region has the DNA TGTGCCAGCAGTTATTTGACAGGCCCTGTTGGCGGGGAGCTGTTTTTT.

V is TRBV28 and J is TRBJ1-1, with a possible D match to TRBD1 (5 bases). Germline V gives CDR1 MDHEN, CDR2 SYDVKM. This CDR3 has 16 amino acids. Trimming cost V 2 bases and J 3 bases, with 16 bases left between them. CDR3 region: CASSLRSSGGDTEAFF. In nucleotides, the CDR3 is TGTGCCAGCAGTTTACGCTCCTCAGGAGGGGACACTGAAGCTTTCTTT.